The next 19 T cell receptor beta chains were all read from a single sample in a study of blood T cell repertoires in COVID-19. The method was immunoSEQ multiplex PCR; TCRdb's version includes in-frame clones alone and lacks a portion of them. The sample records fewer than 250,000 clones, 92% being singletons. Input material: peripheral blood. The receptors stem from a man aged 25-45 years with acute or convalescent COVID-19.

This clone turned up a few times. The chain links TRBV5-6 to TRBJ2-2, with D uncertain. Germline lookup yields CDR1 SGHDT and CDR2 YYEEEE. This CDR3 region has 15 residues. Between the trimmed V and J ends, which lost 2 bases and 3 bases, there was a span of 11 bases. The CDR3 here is CASSFGSRYTGELFF. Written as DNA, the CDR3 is TGTGCCAGCAGCTTCGGATCCAGGTACACCGGGGAGCTGTTTTTT.

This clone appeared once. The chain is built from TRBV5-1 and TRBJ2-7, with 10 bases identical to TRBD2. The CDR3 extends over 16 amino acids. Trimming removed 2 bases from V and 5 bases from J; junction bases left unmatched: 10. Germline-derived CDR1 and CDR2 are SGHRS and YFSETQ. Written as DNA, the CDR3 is TGCGCCAGCAGCTTACATCTAGCGGGAGTAAACCACGAGCAGTACTTC. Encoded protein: CASSLHLAGVNHEQYF.

The CDR3 DNA reads TGTGCCAGCAGTCCTTCTTCGGGACAGGGTTCGGACGAGCAGTACTTC. Amino acids: CASSPSSGQGSDEQYF. The chain employs TRBV5-8 and TRBJ2-7; TRBD1 matches 9 bases. Germline CDR1 reads SGHTS; CDR2 reads YDEGEE. The J segment lost 5 bases and the V segment lost 5 bases, leaving 14 bases of the junction unmatched. The CDR3 has 16 residues.

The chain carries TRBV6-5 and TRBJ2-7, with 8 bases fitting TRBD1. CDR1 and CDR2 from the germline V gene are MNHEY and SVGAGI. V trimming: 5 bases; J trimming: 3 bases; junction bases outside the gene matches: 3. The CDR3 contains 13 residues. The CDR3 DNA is TGTGCCAGCAGTCGAGGGACAGGCTACGAGCAGTACTTC. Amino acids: CASSRGTGYEQYF.

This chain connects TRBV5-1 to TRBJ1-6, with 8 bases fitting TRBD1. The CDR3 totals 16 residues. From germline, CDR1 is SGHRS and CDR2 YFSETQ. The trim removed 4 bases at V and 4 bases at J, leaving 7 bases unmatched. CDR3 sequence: CASSVTGVGYNSPLHF. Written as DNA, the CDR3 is TGCGCCAGCAGCGTGACAGGGGTCGGTTATAATTCACCCCTCCACTTT.

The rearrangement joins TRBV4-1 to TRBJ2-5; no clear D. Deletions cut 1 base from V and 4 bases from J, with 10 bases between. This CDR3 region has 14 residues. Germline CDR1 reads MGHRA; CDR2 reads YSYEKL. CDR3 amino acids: CASSQVAYPETQYF. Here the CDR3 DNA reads TGCGCCAGCAGCCAAGTCGCCTACCCAGAGACCCAGTACTTC.

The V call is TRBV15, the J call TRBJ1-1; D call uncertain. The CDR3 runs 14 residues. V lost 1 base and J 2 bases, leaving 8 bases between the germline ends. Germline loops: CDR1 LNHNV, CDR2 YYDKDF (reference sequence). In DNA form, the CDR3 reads TGTGCCACCAGCAGAGGTGAGGGTAACACTGAAGCTTTCTTT. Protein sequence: CATSRGEGNTEAFF.

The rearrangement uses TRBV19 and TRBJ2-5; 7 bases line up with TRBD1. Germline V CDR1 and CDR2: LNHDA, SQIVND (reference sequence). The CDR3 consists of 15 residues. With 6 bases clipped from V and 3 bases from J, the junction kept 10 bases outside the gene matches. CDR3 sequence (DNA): TGTGCCAGTAGCCTACAGGGGCCTTTGAAAGAGACCCAGTACTTC. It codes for CASSLQGPLKETQYF.

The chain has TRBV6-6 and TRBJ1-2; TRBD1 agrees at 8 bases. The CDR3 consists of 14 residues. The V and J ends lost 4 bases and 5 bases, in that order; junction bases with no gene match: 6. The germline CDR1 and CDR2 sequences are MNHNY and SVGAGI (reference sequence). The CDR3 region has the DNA TGTGCCAGCAGTTTCTCAGGGGGCGGGTATGGCTACACCTTC. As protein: CASSFSGGGYGYTF.

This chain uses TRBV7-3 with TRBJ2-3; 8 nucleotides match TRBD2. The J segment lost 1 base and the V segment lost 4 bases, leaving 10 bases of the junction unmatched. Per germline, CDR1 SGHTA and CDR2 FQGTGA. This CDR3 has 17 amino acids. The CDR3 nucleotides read TGTGCCAGCAGCTCAACGGGGAGCGGGGGAGGCACAGATACGCAGTATTTT. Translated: CASSSTGSGGGTDTQYF.

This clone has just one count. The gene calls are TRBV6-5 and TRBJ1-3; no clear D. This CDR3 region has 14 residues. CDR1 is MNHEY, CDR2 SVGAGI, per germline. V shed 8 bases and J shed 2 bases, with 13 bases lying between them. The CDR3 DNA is TGTGCCAGCCTCGCTCCGACACCTGGAAACACCATATATTTT. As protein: CASLAPTPGNTIYF.

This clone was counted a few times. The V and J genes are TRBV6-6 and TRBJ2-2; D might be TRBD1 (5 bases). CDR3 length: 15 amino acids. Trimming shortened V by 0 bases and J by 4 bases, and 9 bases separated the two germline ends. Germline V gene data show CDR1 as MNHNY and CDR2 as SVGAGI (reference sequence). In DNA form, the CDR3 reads TGTGCCAGCAGTTACTCAGCAGGGCGCACCGGGGAGCTGTTTTTT. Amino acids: CASSYSAGRTGELFF.

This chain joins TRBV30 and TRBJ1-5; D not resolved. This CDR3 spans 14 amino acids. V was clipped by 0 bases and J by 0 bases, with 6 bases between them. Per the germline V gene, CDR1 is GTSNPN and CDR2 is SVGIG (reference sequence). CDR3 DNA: TGTGCCTGGAGTGTAGTACATAGCAATCAGCCCCAGCATTTT. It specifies CAWSVVHSNQPQHF.

The CDR3 nucleotides read TGTGCCAGCAGTGACAGAGTATACGAGCAGTACTTC. Its protein is CASSDRVYEQYF. The rearrangement links TRBV28 to TRBJ2-7, with D perhaps TRBD1 (5 bases). The germline V gene has CDR1 MDHEN and CDR2 SYDVKM. CDR3 length: 12 residues. Between the trimmed V and J ends, which lost 5 bases and 4 bases, there was a span of 9 bases.

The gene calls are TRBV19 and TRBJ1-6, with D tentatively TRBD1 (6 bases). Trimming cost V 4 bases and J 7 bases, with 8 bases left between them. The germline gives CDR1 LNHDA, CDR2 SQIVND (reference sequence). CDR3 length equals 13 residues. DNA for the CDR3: TGTGCCAGTAGTAACAGGGTAAATTCACCCCTCCACTTT. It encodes CASSNRVNSPLHF.

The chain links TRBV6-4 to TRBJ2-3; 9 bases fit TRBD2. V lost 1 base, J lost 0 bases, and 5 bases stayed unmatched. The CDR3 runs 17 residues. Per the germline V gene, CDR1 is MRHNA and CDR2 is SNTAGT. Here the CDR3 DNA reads TGTGCCAGCAGTGACTGGCCTACTAGCGGGAGCACAGATACGCAGTATTTT. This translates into CASSDWPTSGSTDTQYF.

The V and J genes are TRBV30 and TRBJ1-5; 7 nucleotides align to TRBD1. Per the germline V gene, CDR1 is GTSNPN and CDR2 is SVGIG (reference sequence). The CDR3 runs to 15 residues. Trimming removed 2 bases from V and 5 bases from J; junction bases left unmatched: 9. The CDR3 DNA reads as TGTGCCTGGAGTCCCCTGACAGGGCGCGATCAGCCCCAGCATTTT. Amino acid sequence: CAWSPLTGRDQPQHF.

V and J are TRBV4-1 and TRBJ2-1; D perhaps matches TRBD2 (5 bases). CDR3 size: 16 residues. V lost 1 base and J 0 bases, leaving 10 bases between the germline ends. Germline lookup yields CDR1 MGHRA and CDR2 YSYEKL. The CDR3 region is CASSQVARRSYNEQFF. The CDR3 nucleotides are TGCGCCAGCAGCCAAGTAGCGAGGCGCTCCTACAATGAGCAGTTCTTC.

CDR3 amino acids: CASSTVTGLSNQPQHF. CDR3 DNA sequence: TGTGCCAGTAGTACGGTGACAGGGCTTAGCAATCAGCCCCAGCATTTT. V gene TRBV19 combines with J gene TRBJ1-5, with 7 bases aligning to TRBD1. From germline, CDR1 is LNHDA and CDR2 SQIVND (reference sequence). The CDR3 extends over 16 amino acids. With 4 bases clipped from V and 0 bases from J, the junction kept 6 bases outside the gene matches.